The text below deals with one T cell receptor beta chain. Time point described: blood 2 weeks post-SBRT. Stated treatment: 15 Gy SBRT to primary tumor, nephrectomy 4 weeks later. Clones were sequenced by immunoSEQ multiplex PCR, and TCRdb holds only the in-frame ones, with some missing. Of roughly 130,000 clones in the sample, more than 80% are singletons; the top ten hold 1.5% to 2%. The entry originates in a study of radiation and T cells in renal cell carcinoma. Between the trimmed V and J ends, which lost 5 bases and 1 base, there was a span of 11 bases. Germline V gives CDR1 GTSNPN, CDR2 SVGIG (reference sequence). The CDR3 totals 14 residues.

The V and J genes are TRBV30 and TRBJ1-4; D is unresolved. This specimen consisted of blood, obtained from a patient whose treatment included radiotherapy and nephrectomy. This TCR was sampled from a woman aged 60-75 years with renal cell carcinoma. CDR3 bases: TGTGCCTGGCGTAGGGATGGAACTAATGAAAAACTGTTTTTT. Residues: CAWRRDGTNEKLFF.